Listed here is a single TCR beta chain. The antigen is unknown. The sample originates from a study of CD4 T cells in relation to SARS-CoV-2 and coronaviruses. This CDR3 is 17 amino acids long. Trimming at V came to 2 bases and at J to 9 bases, leaving 9 bases not matched to a gene. Germline V gives CDR1 SGHDT, CDR2 YYEEEE. Profiled with immunoSEQ multiplex PCR; TCRdb holds only in-frame clones, not every one. The sample consists of over 25,000 clones, around 75% of them appearing once. CD4+ T cells from unexposed donors were obtained before the COVID-19 pandemic (2011-2018). After about 10 days of culture, CD4+ T cells were isolated. Approximately 1.8 million PBMCs per well were cultured with roughly 10 IU/ml IL-2.

The source of this sequence is a human donor in good health. Material for sequencing was CD4+ T cells from PBMCs, cultured in vitro. The chain uses TRBV5-6 and TRBJ2-1; 15 bases are shared with TRBD2. CDR3 DNA: TGTGCCAGCAGCTTCCTAACGGGACTAGCGGGAGGTTTTGAGCAGTTCTTC. Amino acid sequence: CASSFLTGLAGGFEQFF.